The rows below give T cell receptor beta chains drawn from one sample of a study of cytomegalovirus exposure and HLA in healthy donors. The assay was immunoSEQ multiplex PCR, and TCRdb's table has in-frame clones only and misses some. The sample lists roughly 140,000 clones, approximately 78% seen once, with 2.5% to 3% in the top ten. The specimen sequenced was PBMCs. Receptors originate from a female donor in good health and CMV-seronegative. Both conserved end residues are part of each CDR3. A D gene is named only where the DNA matches it firmly. A clone size is listed for some rows: how often the clone was seen (once, few, many), or a class if it is expanded.

V	D	J	size	DNA	CDR3
TRBV25-1	.	TRBJ2-5	.	TGTGCCAGCAGCGACCCCGGGACAAAAGAGACCCAGTACTTC	CASSDPGTKETQYF
TRBV15	TRBD2	TRBJ2-6	once	TGTGCCACCAGCAGAGCCGGGGCGGGGGTGGACTCTGGGGCCAACGTCCTGACTTTC	CATSRAGAGVDSGANVLTF
TRBV6-5	.	TRBJ1-1	.	TGTGCCAGCAGTGCAGGGGACACTGAAGCTTTCTTT	CASSAGDTEAFF
TRBV4-3	.	TRBJ1-4	.	TGCGCCAGCAGCCAAGATATAAGTACCGGGGCTAATGAAAAACTGTTTTTT	CASSQDISTGANEKLFF
TRBV27	.	TRBJ2-3	.	TGTGCCAGCAGTTTTGAAGGGGGGGGACTAACAGATACGCAGTATTTT	CASSFEGGGLTDTQYF
TRBV5-1	.	TRBJ1-4	.	TGCGCCAGCAGCTTGCAGGGGCCTAATGAAAAACTGTTTTTT	CASSLQGPNEKLFF
TRBV28	.	TRBJ2-6	.	TGTGCCAGCAGCCCGGACAGTTTGGGGTCCGGGGCCAACGTCCTGACTTTC	CASSPDSLGSGANVLTF
TRBV21-1	.	TRBJ2-7	.	TGTGCCAGCAGCAAAGTCTCGGGGATACCTTTAACCTCCAGCCACACCGACCCCTACGAGCAGTACTTC	CASSKVSGIPLTSSHTDPYEQYF
TRBV6-4	TRBD2	TRBJ2-3	.	TGTGCCAGCAGCTCTAGCGGGGGGGGCACAGATACGCAGTATTTT	CASSSSGGGTDTQYF
TRBV6-5	TRBD2	TRBJ2-1	.	TGTGCCAGCGGTCCGGGACTAGCGGTTTACAATGAGCAGTTCTTC	CASGPGLAVYNEQFF
TRBV7-3	.	TRBJ2-7	.	TGTGCCAGCAGCTTAGGGGCGGAATACGAGCAGTACTTC	CASSLGAEYEQYF
TRBV28	.	TRBJ2-1	.	TGTGCCAGCAGTTTCTCCGGGGGGCGGCCGTTCTTC	CASSFSGGRPFF
TRBV2	TRBD1	TRBJ1-4	.	TGTGCCAGCAGACATCCGGGACAGCCTAATGAAAAACTGTTTTTT	CASRHPGQPNEKLFF
TRBV6-5	.	TRBJ2-7	.	TGTGCCAGCAGATCGCCTATTGCCTACGAGCAGTACTTC	CASRSPIAYEQYF
TRBV9	TRBD2	TRBJ2-1	.	TGTGCCAGCAGCGTAAGGCTAGCGGACGCTGAGCAGTTCTTC	CASSVRLADAEQFF
TRBV30	.	TRBJ2-7	.	TGTGCCTGGAGTGTGTCTAGTACCTACGAGCAGTACTTC	CAWSVSSTYEQYF
TRBV28	TRBD2	TRBJ2-1	few	TGTGCCAGCACCGGCGGGGGGAACTACAATGAGCAGTTCTTC	CASTGGGNYNEQFF
TRBV10-1	.	TRBJ2-7	.	TGCGCCAGCAGAAAACAGGCCCCAGGGGTTGAGCAGTACTTC	CASRKQAPGVEQYF
TRBV7-2	.	TRBJ2-5	.	TGTGCCAGCAGCGATAGAGGCAGGGGTGAGGAGACCCAGTACTTC	CASSDRGRGEETQYF
TRBV7-9	.	TRBJ1-4	few	TGTGCCAGCAGCCCCGCAACTAATGAAAAACTGTTTTTT	CASSPATNEKLFF
TRBV29-1	.	TRBJ2-3	.	TGCAGCGTTGGAGGGGGAATAGATACGCAGTATTTT	CSVGGGIDTQYF
TRBV2	.	TRBJ1-2	.	TGTGCCAGCAGGGAAGAATCAGGCAGGTACTATGGCTACACCTTC	CASREESGRYYGYTF
TRBV30	.	TRBJ1-1	.	TGTGCCTGGAGAGGGGTCCCCCCGGAAGCTTTCTTT	CAWRGVPPEAFF
TRBV6-6	.	TRBJ1-3	few	TGTGCCGGAAGTTCAACTGGAAACACCATATATTTT	CAGSSTGNTIYF
TRBV9	.	TRBJ2-3	.	TGTGCCAGCAGCGTGACCACCCGGGCGCGGGCGGAGGCCACAGATACGCAGTATTTT	CASSVTTRARAEATDTQYF
TRBV7-9	TRBD2	TRBJ2-1	.	TGTGCCAGCAGCTTACTAGCGGGGGGCTCCAATGAGCAGTTCTTC	CASSLLAGGSNEQFF
TRBV6-5	.	TRBJ2-5	.	TGTGCCAGCACTCAGGCTCCTCAAGAGACCCAGTACTTC	CASTQAPQETQYF
TRBV30	TRBD1	TRBJ1-4	.	TGTGCCAGCTATAGGGGGCCTAATGAAAAACTGTTTTTT	CASYRGPNEKLFF
TRBV7-3	TRBD1	TRBJ1-2	few	TGTGCCAGCAGCCCAACAGGGGCCCCTGGCTATGGCTACACCTTC	CASSPTGAPGYGYTF
TRBV5-1	TRBD1	TRBJ2-1	.	TGCGCCAGCAGCTCGCTCCGGGACAGGAATGAGCAGTTCTTC	CASSSLRDRNEQFF
TRBV6-4	TRBD2	TRBJ2-1	few	TGTGCCAGCAGTCGAAGCGGGAGTGCATATGAGCAGTTCTTC	CASSRSGSAYEQFF
TRBV6-5	TRBD2	TRBJ2-1	.	TGTGCCAGCAGTTCCCGGACTAGCGGGCATCACAATGAGCAGTTCTTC	CASSSRTSGHHNEQFF
TRBV5-8	.	TRBJ1-5	once	TGTGCCAGCAGCCATGATGTTGGGCTTGGGCAGCCCCAGCATTTT	CASSHDVGLGQPQHF
TRBV5-1	.	TRBJ1-6	.	TGCGCCAGCAGCTTGGGACACTATAATTCACCCCTCCACTTT	CASSLGHYNSPLHF
TRBV10-3	.	TRBJ2-1	once	TGTGCCATCAGTGAGGACTATAGTGGGAGAGGCTCCTACAATGAGCAGTTCTTC	CAISEDYSGRGSYNEQFF
TRBV4-2	TRBD1	TRBJ1-4	.	TGTGCCAGCAGCGAAACGGGGACAGGACCAGAAAAACTGTTTTTT	CASSETGTGPEKLFF